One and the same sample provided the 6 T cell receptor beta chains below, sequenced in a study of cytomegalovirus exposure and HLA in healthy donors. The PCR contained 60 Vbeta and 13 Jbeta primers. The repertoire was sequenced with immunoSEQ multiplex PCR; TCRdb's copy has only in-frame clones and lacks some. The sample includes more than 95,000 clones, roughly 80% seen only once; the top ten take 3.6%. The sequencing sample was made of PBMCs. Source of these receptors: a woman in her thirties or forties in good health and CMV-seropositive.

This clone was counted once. The CDR3 region is CASSLGQGFYEQYF. CDR3 coding DNA: TGTGCCAGCAGCCTTGGACAGGGATTCTACGAGCAGTACTTC. The rearrangement joins TRBV7-9 to TRBJ2-7, with 8 bases lining up with TRBD1. J gave up 3 bases and V 5 bases, and 6 bases lay outside the gene matches. Germline loops: CDR1 SEHNR, CDR2 FQNEAQ (reference sequence). CDR3 length: 14 amino acids.

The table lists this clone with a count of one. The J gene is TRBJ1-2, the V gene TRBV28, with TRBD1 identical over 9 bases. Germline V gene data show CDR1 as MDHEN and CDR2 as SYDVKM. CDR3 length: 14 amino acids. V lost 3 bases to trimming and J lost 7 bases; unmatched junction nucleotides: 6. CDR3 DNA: TGTGCCAGCAGTTTCGGACAGGGGAGGTTTGGCTACACCTTC. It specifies CASSFGQGRFGYTF.

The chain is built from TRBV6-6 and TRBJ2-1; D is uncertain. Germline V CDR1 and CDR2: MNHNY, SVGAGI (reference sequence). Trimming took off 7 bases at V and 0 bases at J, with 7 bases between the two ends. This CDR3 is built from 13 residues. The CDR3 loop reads CASKTSSYNEQFF. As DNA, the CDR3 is TGTGCCAGCAAAACCAGCTCCTACAATGAGCAGTTCTTC.

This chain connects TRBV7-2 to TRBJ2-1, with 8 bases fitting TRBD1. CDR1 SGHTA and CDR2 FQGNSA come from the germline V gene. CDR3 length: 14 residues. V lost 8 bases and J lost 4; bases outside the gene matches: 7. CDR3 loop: CASRSGGAYNEQFF. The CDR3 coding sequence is TGTGCCAGCCGGTCAGGGGGCGCTTACAATGAGCAGTTCTTC. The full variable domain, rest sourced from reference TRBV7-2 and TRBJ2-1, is GAGVSQSPSNKVTEKGKDVELRCDPISGHTALYWYRQSLGQGLEFLIYFQGNSAPDKSGLPSDRFSAERTGGSVSTLTIQRTQQEDSAVYLCASRSGGAYNEQFFGPGTRLTVL.

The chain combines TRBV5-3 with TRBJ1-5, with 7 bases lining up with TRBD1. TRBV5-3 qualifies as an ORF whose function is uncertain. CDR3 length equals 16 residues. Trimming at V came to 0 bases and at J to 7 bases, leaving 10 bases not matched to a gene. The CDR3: CARSLAGGRSRQPQHF. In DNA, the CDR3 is TGTGCCAGAAGCTTGGCAGGGGGAAGGTCGAGACAGCCCCAGCATTTT.

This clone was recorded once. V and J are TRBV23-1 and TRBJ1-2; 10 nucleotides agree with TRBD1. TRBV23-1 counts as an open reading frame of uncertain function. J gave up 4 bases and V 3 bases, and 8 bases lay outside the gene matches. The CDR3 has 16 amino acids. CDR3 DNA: TGCGCCAGCAGTCATCCCGGGACAGGGGTTATCTATGGCTACACCTTC. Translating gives CASSHPGTGVIYGYTF.